What follows are 30 T cell receptor beta chains derived from one specimen sequenced in a study of cytomegalovirus exposure and HLA in healthy donors. 13 Jbeta primers and 60 Vbeta primers were used for the PCR. Produced via immunoSEQ multiplex PCR; TCRdb's table is partial and in-frame only. The data contain about 120,000 clones, about 80% of them seen just once; the ten biggest clones take up approximately 4%. What was sequenced was PBMCs. The origin of the receptors is a man younger than 45 in good health and CMV-seropositive.

This chain uses TRBV19 with TRBJ2-3, with TRBD2 matching 7 bases. V lost 3 bases, J lost 0 bases, and 18 bases stayed unmatched. The germline V gene has CDR1 LNHDA and CDR2 SQIVND (reference sequence). The CDR3 contains 20 residues. CDR3 sequence: CASSIKFLASGEDSTDTQYF. CDR3 nucleotides: TGTGCCAGTAGTATTAAATTCTTGGCTAGCGGAGAAGACAGCACAGATACGCAGTATTTT.

This clone was counted once. J is TRBJ2-7 and V is TRBV7-9; 11 nucleotides agree with TRBD1. With V trimmed by 1 base and J by 3 bases, 2 bases remained unmatched. The CDR3 extends over 15 amino acids. Germline V gene sequence: CDR1 SEHNR, CDR2 FQNEAQ (reference sequence). The CDR3 DNA reads as TGTGCCAGCAGCTTAGGGGGACAGGGGGGCTACGAGCAGTACTTC. It is translated as CASSLGGQGGYEQYF.

The sample holds a few counts of this clone. This chain connects TRBV28 to TRBJ1-5; no firm D call. Between the trimmed V and J ends, which lost 6 bases and 0 bases, there was a span of 12 bases. The CDR3 has 15 amino acids. Germline V CDR1 and CDR2: MDHEN, SYDVKM. CDR3: CASSIGVYSNQPQHF. The DNA for the CDR3 is TGTGCCAGCAGCATCGGGGTTTATAGCAATCAGCCCCAGCATTTT.

The chain joins TRBV6-5 to TRBJ1-3; D gene uncertain. CDR3 length: 15 residues. The germline gives CDR1 MNHEY, CDR2 SVGAGI. Trimming removed 2 bases from V and 6 bases from J, with 14 bases in between. CDR3 residues: CASSYRWGVPNTIYF. CDR3 bases: TGTGCCAGCAGTTACCGGTGGGGAGTTCCAAACACCATATATTTT.

This sequence joins TRBV4-3 and TRBJ2-7; no clear D. Germline loops: CDR1 LGHNA, CDR2 YSLEER. Trimming cost V 4 bases and J 6 bases, with 19 bases left between them. The CDR3 sequence is 15 residues long. CDR3 nucleotide sequence: TGCGCCAGCAGCCCGACCGGAGCCCGATTGGGCGAGCAGTACTTC. This codes for CASSPTGARLGEQYF.

The gene calls are TRBV4-2 and TRBJ2-3; the D gene is possibly TRBD1 (6 bases). V was shortened by 1 base and J by 4 bases, with 24 bases between the two germline ends. The CDR3 has 19 amino acids. Germline V lookup: CDR1 LGHNA, CDR2 YNFKEQ. CDR3 sequence reads: CASSQGTLITGSWADTQYF. CDR3 bases: TGTGCCAGCAGCCAAGGAACCCTAATAACAGGGAGTTGGGCAGATACGCAGTATTTT.

This clone was observed once. The chain combines TRBV2 with TRBJ2-7, with D possibly matching TRBD2 (7 bases). Germline assignment: CDR1 SNHLY and CDR2 FYNNEI. The CDR3 extends over 14 amino acids. The V and J ends lost 8 bases and 3 bases respectively, with 17 bases between them. The DNA for the CDR3 is TGTGCCAGCGGACGAGGGAGGGGGGACTACGAGCAGTACTTC. Amino acids: CASGRGRGDYEQYF.

This clone was picked up one time. CDR3 residues: CASSVSPSGFVQFF. The CDR3 coding sequence is TGTGCCAGCAGCGTATCCCCTAGCGGTTTTGTGCAGTTCTTC. The V and J genes are TRBV9 and TRBJ2-1; 7 bases map to TRBD2. The CDR3 totals 14 residues. Germline loops: CDR1 SGDLS, CDR2 YYNGEE. With 1 base clipped from V and 12 bases from J, the junction kept 10 bases outside the gene matches. Filled out from reference TRBV9 and TRBJ2-1, the complete variable domain reads DSGVTQTPKHLITATGQRVTLRCSPRSGDLSVYWYQQSLDQGLQFLIQYYNGEERAKGNILERFSAQQFPDLHSELNLSSLELGDSALYFCASSVSPSGFVQFFGPGTRLTVL.

This clone was picked up one time. This CDR3 is CASSYPRTDMNTEAFF. Here the CDR3 DNA reads TGTGCCAGCAGTTACCCTCGGACAGACATGAACACTGAAGCTTTCTTT. The V and J genes are TRBV6-9 and TRBJ1-1; D possibly corresponds to TRBD1 (6 bases). The CDR3 totals 16 residues. The V end lost 3 bases, the J end lost 0 bases, and 14 bases lay between the germline ends. The germline V gene has CDR1 MNHGY and CDR2 SVAAGI.

The V call is TRBV4-1, the J call TRBJ2-3, with 7 bases lining up with TRBD2. The V segment lost 3 bases and the J segment 0 bases; nucleotides outside the gene matches: 12. Germline CDR1 MGHRA, CDR2 YSYEKL. This CDR3 spans 18 amino acids. CDR3 bases: TGCGCCAGCAGCCAGAGACGGGAGGCAACTACTAGCACAGATACGCAGTATTTT. Translation: CASSQRREATTSTDTQYF.

The chain combines TRBV6-5 with TRBJ1-5, with 7 bases fitting TRBD1. The trim removed 6 bases at V and 5 bases at J, leaving 10 bases unmatched. Germline V CDR1 and CDR2: MNHEY, SVGAGI. This CDR3 has 15 residues. As DNA, the CDR3 is TGTGCCAGCAGACCTAGACAGGGTTTGTATCAGCCCCAGCATTTT. Translation: CASRPRQGLYQPQHF.

This chain joins TRBV7-9 and TRBJ1-2; TRBD1 might be the D (6 bases). Germline lookup yields CDR1 SEHNR and CDR2 FQNEAQ (reference sequence). V dropped 6 bases and J dropped 7 bases, with 15 bases sitting between them. CDR3 length: 13 amino acids. In DNA form, the CDR3 reads TGTGCCAGCAGGTCCACAGGGAGGGGTGGCTACACCTTC. The encoded protein is CASRSTGRGGYTF.

The chain recombines TRBV14 with TRBJ1-1, with 8 nucleotides matching TRBD1. Germline V CDR1 and CDR2: SGHDN, FVKESK. V lost 4 bases and J lost 4; bases outside the gene matches: 5. The length of the CDR3 is 14 residues. CDR3 amino acids: CASSLTGGSTEAFF. The DNA of the CDR3 is TGTGCCAGCAGCCTAACAGGGGGTAGCACTGAAGCTTTCTTT.

This chain links TRBV7-6 with TRBJ2-7; TRBD2 is a possible D gene (6 bases). Germline CDR1 and CDR2: SGHVS and FNYEAQ. The V gene lost 1 base and the J gene lost 4 bases, with 14 bases spanning the gap. This CDR3 is built from 15 residues. CDR3 residues: CASSLGWGDFYEQYF. In DNA form, the CDR3 reads TGTGCCAGCAGCTTAGGTTGGGGGGATTTTTACGAGCAGTACTTC.

The chain joins TRBV27 to TRBJ2-7; D might be TRBD1 (6 bases). Germline V CDR1 and CDR2: MNHEY, SMNVEV (reference sequence). The V end lost 6 bases, the J end lost 5 bases, and 17 bases lay between the germline ends. The CDR3 is made up of 14 amino acids. For the CDR3, the DNA is TGTGCCAGCAGCAGGGGACGATTTGAGGACGAGCAGTACTTC. Translated, it gives CASSRGRFEDEQYF.

Turning to this clone: One junction end does not reproduce the germline sequence, and a read error may be involved. The rearrangement links TRBV29-1 to TRBJ2-7; 9 nucleotides line up with TRBD1. The length of the CDR3 is 14 residues. The germline CDR1 and CDR2 sequences are SQVTM and ANQGSEA. Here the CDR3 DNA reads TGCAGCGTAGAAGGGGGGACAGGGTCGGATGAGCAGTACTTC. Translated, it gives CSVEGGTGSDEQYF.

The chain couples TRBV19 to TRBJ1-3, with a possible D match to TRBD1 (5 bases). The CDR3 runs 13 residues. V was trimmed by 2 bases and J by 7 bases, leaving 9 bases between them. Germline V gene sequence: CDR1 LNHDA, CDR2 SQIVND (reference sequence). Here the CDR3 reads CASSIRRQNTIYF. As DNA, the CDR3 is TGTGCCAGTAGTATACGGAGACAGAACACCATATATTTT.

This rearrangement joins TRBV5-1 to TRBJ1-3; D is ambiguous. Trimming left V 2 bases short and J 2 bases short, with 11 bases between. Germline V gene sequence: CDR1 SGHRS, CDR2 YFSETQ. This CDR3 is built from 15 residues. CDR3 sequence (DNA): TGCGCCAGCAGCTTAAGCGATCCCCCTGGAAACACCATATATTTT. It encodes CASSLSDPPGNTIYF. The whole variable domain, filled in from reference TRBV5-1 and TRBJ1-3, reads KAGVTQTPRYLIKTRGQQVTLSCSPISGHRSVSWYQQTPGQGLQFLFEYFSETQRNKGNFPGRFSGRQFSNSRSEMNVSTLELGDSALYLCASSLSDPPGNTIYFGEGSWLTVV.

This rearrangement joins TRBV6-7 to TRBJ1-6; 7 nucleotides align to TRBD1. TRBV6-7 is sorted into the ORF group, with uncertain function. The CDR3 has 18 amino acids. J was trimmed by 1 base and V by 4 bases; bases with no gene match: 10. The CDR3 is CASSSSTGVQSYNSPLHF. The CDR3 DNA reads TGTGCCAGCAGTTCCAGTACAGGGGTACAATCCTATAATTCACCCCTCCACTTT.

This sequence joins TRBV4-3 and TRBJ2-7; possible D gene TRBD2, 6 bases. CDR1 is LGHNA and CDR2 is YSLEER in the germline V gene. V lost 3 bases and J lost 9, with 18 bases in between. This CDR3 comprises 14 residues. The CDR3 protein is CASSQFPVGRGQYF. The CDR3 region has the DNA TGCGCCAGCAGCCAGTTCCCAGTCGGGAGAGGGCAGTACTTC.

The chain employs TRBV5-1 and TRBJ2-3; a weak D match, TRBD1 (6 bases). Germline V gene data show CDR1 as SGHRS and CDR2 as YFSETQ. Between the trimmed V and J ends, which lost 4 bases and 8 bases, there was a span of 8 bases. The CDR3 is made up of 11 amino acids. Here the CDR3 reads CASSKGGTQYF. CDR3 in DNA: TGCGCCAGCAGCAAAGGGGGTACGCAGTATTTT. Combining the CDR3 with reference TRBV5-1 and TRBJ2-3 gives the whole variable domain KAGVTQTPRYLIKTRGQQVTLSCSPISGHRSVSWYQQTPGQGLQFLFEYFSETQRNKGNFPGRFSGRQFSNSRSEMNVSTLELGDSALYLCASSKGGTQYFGPGTRLTVL.

This chain uses TRBV11-2 with TRBJ2-3; tentative D call: TRBD2 (5 bases). Trimming shortened V by 3 bases and J by 3 bases, and 13 bases separated the two germline ends. This CDR3 comprises 15 residues. Germline V gene lookup returns CDR1 SGHAT and CDR2 FQNNGV. The CDR3 protein is CASSLKLARTDTQYF. The CDR3 coding sequence is TGTGCCAGCAGCTTGAAATTAGCGCGGACAGATACGCAGTATTTT.

There are a few counts of this clone. This chain uses TRBV2 with TRBJ2-3; no firm D call. Germline V gives CDR1 SNHLY, CDR2 FYNNEI. Trimming took off 9 bases at V and 0 bases at J, with 7 bases between the two ends. The CDR3 has 12 residues. The CDR3 loop is CASCISTDTQYF. CDR3 sequence (DNA): TGTGCCAGTTGTATCAGCACAGATACGCAGTATTTT.

This chain links TRBV10-3 with TRBJ1-2; D not certain. Germline CDR1 and CDR2: ENHRY and SYGVKD. Trimming removed 0 bases from V and 7 bases from J, with 12 bases in between. CDR3 length: 14 residues. The DNA for the CDR3 is TGTGCCATCAGTGAGTCCCGAGGCGTCGGTGGCTACACCTTC. Its translation is CAISESRGVGGYTF.

The V and J genes are TRBV27 and TRBJ2-2; 8 bases map to TRBD2. The ends lost 7 bases at V and 3 bases at J; junction bases unmatched: 7. CDR3 length: 15 amino acids. The germline CDR1 and CDR2 sequences are MNHEY and SMNVEV (reference sequence). CDR3 amino acids: CASTVSGTHTGELFF. DNA for the CDR3: TGTGCCAGCACCGTTAGCGGGACGCACACCGGGGAGCTGTTTTTT.

The chain links TRBV29-1 to TRBJ1-3; the D is unclear. V was trimmed by 8 bases and J by 2 bases, leaving 13 bases between them. CDR1 is SQVTM, CDR2 ANQGSEA, per germline. This CDR3 is 13 amino acids long. The CDR3 spells CSLAEPPGNTIYF. DNA of the CDR3: TGCAGCTTAGCAGAGCCCCCTGGAAACACCATATATTTT.

This chain connects TRBV7-9 to TRBJ2-7; 10 positions match TRBD1. Germline V gene data show CDR1 as SEHNR and CDR2 as FQNEAQ (reference sequence). The junction had 10 bases not matched to a gene; V was cut back by 5 bases and J by 3 bases. The CDR3 has 16 residues. CDR3 protein: CASSPPGQGTNYEQYF. In DNA, the CDR3 is TGTGCCAGCAGCCCTCCGGGACAGGGGACGAACTACGAGCAGTACTTC.

The genes are TRBV6-5 and TRBJ2-5, with D tentatively TRBD2 (5 bases). This CDR3 has 14 residues. CDR1 is MNHEY, CDR2 SVGAGI, per germline. Trimming removed 6 bases from V and 4 bases from J, with 15 bases in between. The CDR3 sequence is CASSLRTRTETQYF. DNA for the CDR3: TGTGCCAGCAGCCTTAGAACTAGGACAGAGACCCAGTACTTC.

The chain employs TRBV2 and TRBJ2-3, with TRBD2 as a possible D gene (6 bases). V gave up 5 bases and J gave up 2 bases, with 11 bases separating them. The CDR3 is 14 amino acids. Per the germline V gene, CDR1 is SNHLY and CDR2 is FYNNEI. For the CDR3, the DNA is TGTGCCAGCAGTCGGGACTCCCCCACAGATACGCAGTATTTT. Protein product: CASSRDSPTDTQYF.

The chain joins TRBV30 to TRBJ2-7, with 11 nucleotides matching TRBD2. In germline, CDR1 is GTSNPN, CDR2 SVGIG (reference sequence). Germline trimming cut 3 bases from V and 4 bases from J; bases unmatched to any gene: 2. This CDR3 is 13 amino acids long. CDR3 nucleotides: TGTGCCTGGAGCGGGACTAGCGGATACGAGCAGTACTTC. This translates into CAWSGTSGYEQYF.